Shown below are 30 T cell receptor beta chains from a single sample sequenced in a study of control samples from healthy donors and cancer patients. The protocol was immunoSEQ multiplex PCR, while the TCRdb copy is restricted to in-frame clones and leaves out a portion. The repertoire holds roughly 160,000 clones, with approximately 96% as singletons. Sequencing was done on a sample of blood. The source is a woman under 40 in good health.

The V call is TRBV24-1, the J call TRBJ2-2, with TRBD1 identical over 11 bases. The CDR3 has 16 residues. CDR1 is KGHDR, CDR2 SFDVKD, per germline. V shed 4 bases and J 5 bases; nucleotides not matched to a gene: 5. CDR3 sequence (DNA): TGTGCCACCAGTGACCGGACAGGGGGCATAACCGGGGAGCTGTTTTTT. Translated, it gives CATSDRTGGITGELFF.

The J gene is TRBJ2-7, the V gene TRBV7-9, with D uncertain. This CDR3 spans 12 amino acids. Germline V gives CDR1 SEHNR, CDR2 FQNEAQ (reference sequence). Trimming cost V 0 bases and J 9 bases, with 9 bases left between them. CDR3 in DNA: TGTGCCAGCAGCTTAGCGGAGAATGGGCAGTACTTC. Encoded protein: CASSLAENGQYF.

V and J are TRBV7-9 and TRBJ1-5, with D perhaps TRBD1 (6 bases). Germline assignment: CDR1 SEHNR and CDR2 FQNEAQ (reference sequence). V was cut by 6 bases and J by 4 bases, with 16 bases left in between. This CDR3 region has 15 residues. CDR3 in amino acids: CASSWGGAGNQPQHF. DNA for the CDR3: TGTGCCAGCAGTTGGGGGGGCGCGGGAAATCAGCCCCAGCATTTT.

The rearrangement links TRBV4-2 to TRBJ2-6, with D tentatively TRBD1 (5 bases). Trimming took off 4 bases at V and 1 base at J, with 11 bases between the two ends. Germline loops: CDR1 LGHNA, CDR2 YNFKEQ. This CDR3 has 16 amino acids. The CDR3 reads CASSPLPGSGANVLTF. DNA of the CDR3: TGTGCCAGCAGCCCCCTTCCAGGGTCTGGGGCCAACGTCCTGACTTTC.

The chain recombines TRBV28 with TRBJ2-7; 7 nucleotides match TRBD2. CDR3 length: 15 residues. Germline trimming cut 3 bases from V and 3 bases from J; bases unmatched to any gene: 8. Looked up from germline, CDR1 is MDHEN and CDR2 is SYDVKM. Written as DNA, the CDR3 is TGTGCCAGCAGTTTCCTTCCTAGCGGCAACTACGAGCAGTACTTC. Protein sequence: CASSFLPSGNYEQYF.

The genes are TRBV5-5 and TRBJ2-1; 9 bases fit TRBD1. Germline CDR1 SGHKS, CDR2 YYEKEE (reference sequence). CDR3 length: 14 amino acids. The V segment lost 2 bases and the J segment 8 bases; nucleotides outside the gene matches: 5. The DNA of the CDR3 is TGTGCCAGCAGCTTTGGGACAGGGTTCGATGAGCAGTTCTTC. This encodes CASSFGTGFDEQFF.

The V gene is TRBV19, the J gene TRBJ1-1, with unresolved D. The V end was cut by 10 bases, the J end by 10 bases, with 16 bases between. The CDR3 contains 11 residues. CDR1 LNHDA and CDR2 SQIVND come from the germline V gene (reference sequence). The CDR3 coding sequence is TGTGCCACAGCCCAGGCGAGGACAGCTTTCTTT. This codes for CATAQARTAFF.

The chain employs TRBV11-2 and TRBJ2-7, with D unresolved. Germline values: CDR1 SGHAT, CDR2 FQNNGV. This CDR3 is built from 13 residues. V dropped 5 bases and J dropped 0 bases, with 8 bases sitting between them. For the CDR3, the DNA is TGTGCCAGCAGCCAATCCAGCTCCTACGAGCAGTACTTC. It is translated as CASSQSSSYEQYF.

The chain carries TRBV27 and TRBJ2-7; maybe TRBD1 (5 bases). V dropped 2 bases and J dropped 6 bases, with 14 bases sitting between them. Germline V CDR1 and CDR2: MNHEY, SMNVEV (reference sequence). The CDR3 extends over 14 amino acids. The CDR3 sequence is CASSLGASQSEQYF. The CDR3 bases are TGTGCCAGCAGTTTAGGGGCTAGTCAGAGCGAGCAGTACTTC.

The gene calls are TRBV7-8 and TRBJ1-2; no definite D call. The V and J ends lost 6 bases and 7 bases respectively, with 9 bases between them. The V gene's germline CDR1 is SGHVS and CDR2 FQNEAQ. This CDR3 is 11 amino acids long. The CDR3 protein is CASSSDFGYTF. The CDR3 DNA reads TGTGCCAGCAGTTCCGATTTTGGCTACACCTTC.

The chain has TRBV4-1 and TRBJ1-4; D unresolved. V was trimmed by 1 base and J by 6 bases, leaving 9 bases between them. This CDR3 is 14 amino acids long. CDR1 MGHRA and CDR2 YSYEKL come from the germline V gene. The CDR3 nucleotides are TGCGCCAGCAGCCAAGTGGTGTTGGATGAAAAACTGTTTTTT. Its translation: CASSQVVLDEKLFF.

This chain joins TRBV27 and TRBJ2-1; a possible D gene is TRBD2 (6 bases). The CDR3 has 14 residues. V was pared by 3 bases and J by 6 bases, with 12 bases between. Germline V gene data show CDR1 as MNHEY and CDR2 as SMNVEV (reference sequence). CDR3 nucleotide sequence: TGTGCCAGCAGTTTTTCGGGAGCGGGCAATGAGCAGTTCTTC. It translates to CASSFSGAGNEQFF.

The chain joins TRBV27 to TRBJ2-3; D ambiguous. Germline V gene data show CDR1 as MNHEY and CDR2 as SMNVEV (reference sequence). Trimming removed 9 bases at V and 5 bases at J, with 6 bases between. This CDR3 is built from 10 residues. The CDR3 reads CASYGDTQYF. The CDR3 nucleotides read TGTGCCAGTTACGGAGATACGCAGTATTTT.

The V and J genes are TRBV15 and TRBJ2-7; D could derive from TRBD1 or TRBD2 (5 bases each). Trimming pared 1 base from V and 5 bases from J, leaving 6 bases between. This CDR3 region has 12 residues. Germline V gene lookup returns CDR1 LNHNV and CDR2 YYDKDF (reference sequence). The CDR3 sequence: CATSRGGDEQYF. In DNA, the CDR3 is TGTGCCACCAGCAGAGGAGGGGACGAGCAGTACTTC.

Note on this clone: The sample contains more than one DNA sequence encoding this CDR3. The J gene is TRBJ1-2, the V gene TRBV18; D remains unclear. The CDR3 extends over 13 amino acids. Germline CDR1 reads KGHSH; CDR2 reads LQKENI. V was shortened by 2 bases and J by 2 bases, with 6 bases between the two germline ends. Written as DNA, the CDR3 is TGTGCCAGCTCACCAGACAAAAACTATGGCTACACCTTC. Protein product: CASSPDKNYGYTF.

The chain recombines TRBV6-2 or TRBV6-3 with TRBJ2-1; 9 nucleotides line up with TRBD1. CDR3 size: 13 residues. J gave up 11 bases and V 4 bases, and 6 bases lay outside the gene matches. Germline CDR1 is MNHEY and CDR2 is SVGEGT. The chain's CDR3 is CASSSRDRDKQFF. DNA of the CDR3: TGTGCCAGCAGTTCCCGGGACAGGGATAAGCAGTTCTTC.

The rearrangement uses TRBV4-1 and TRBJ2-5; perhaps TRBD2 as D (6 bases). CDR3 size: 14 residues. The germline V gene has CDR1 MGHRA and CDR2 YSYEKL. Trimming shortened V by 0 bases and J by 7 bases, and 12 bases separated the two germline ends. The CDR3 coding sequence is TGCGCCAGCAGCCAAGAATCCACCGGGGGGACCCAGTACTTC. Its translation: CASSQESTGGTQYF.

J is TRBJ2-7 and V is TRBV10-1; no reliable D call. Germline assignment: CDR1 WNHNN and CDR2 SYGVQD (reference sequence). The CDR3 sequence is 14 residues long. Trimming took off 2 bases at V and 6 bases at J, with 14 bases between the two ends. This CDR3 reads CASSEGTRPGEQYF. Written as DNA, the CDR3 is TGCGCCAGCAGTGAGGGTACAAGACCTGGCGAGCAGTACTTC.

The CDR3 DNA sequence: TGTGCCAGCAGCTTAGCCGCCACAGATACGCAGTATTTT. Its protein is CASSLAATDTQYF. The chain recombines TRBV7-9 with TRBJ2-3; D call uncertain. V was trimmed by 0 bases and J by 2 bases, leaving 3 bases between them. CDR1 and CDR2 from the germline V gene are SEHNR and FQNEAQ (reference sequence). The CDR3 has 13 residues.

The table lists this clone with a count of one. The chain employs TRBV21-1 and TRBJ1-6. TRBV21-1 is labeled a pseudogene. This CDR3 is built from 15 residues. CDR3 DNA sequence: TGTGCCAGCAGCAAAATTCACCCCGGGAATTCACCCCTCCACTTT. It is translated as CASSKIHPGNSPLHF.

The chain links TRBV7-8 to TRBJ2-5; D unresolved. The germline V gene encodes CDR1 SGHVS and CDR2 FQNEAQ. Trimming pared 5 bases from V and 5 bases from J, leaving 6 bases between. The CDR3 extends over 11 amino acids. CDR3 residues: CASSPGETQYF. CDR3 nucleotide sequence: TGTGCCAGCAGCCCCGGGGAGACCCAGTACTTC. The whole variable domain, filled in from reference TRBV7-8 and TRBJ2-5, reads GAGVSQSPRYKVAKRGQDVALRCDPISGHVSLFWYQQALGQGPEFLTYFQNEAQLDKSGLPSDRFFAERPEGSVSTLKIQRTQQEDSAVYLCASSPGETQYFGPGTRLLVL.

The J gene is TRBJ1-5, the V gene TRBV19; no clear D gene. In germline, CDR1 is LNHDA, CDR2 SQIVND (reference sequence). Trimming pared 3 bases from V and 4 bases from J, leaving 16 bases between. The CDR3 consists of 16 residues. The CDR3, as DNA: TGTGCCAGTAGTATCGGTACAGTCACCGGTAATCAGCCCCAGCATTTT. Amino acids: CASSIGTVTGNQPQHF.

DNA of the CDR3: TGTGCCAGCAGTTTACCAGGGGTCGGCAATCAGCCCCAGCATTTT. It translates to CASSLPGVGNQPQHF. This sequence joins TRBV28 and TRBJ1-5; maybe TRBD1 (6 bases). Trimming removed 2 bases from V and 2 bases from J, with 10 bases in between. The V gene's germline CDR1 is MDHEN and CDR2 SYDVKM. The CDR3 has 15 residues.

The chain is built from TRBV27 and TRBJ1-2, with D possibly TRBD1 on 6 matching bases. The CDR3 is made up of 14 amino acids. CDR1 and CDR2 from the germline V gene are MNHEY and SMNVEV (reference sequence). Trimming shortened V by 3 bases and J by 7 bases, and 15 bases separated the two germline ends. The CDR3 reads CASSLVQGRGGYTF. The CDR3 DNA is TGTGCCAGCAGTTTGGTCCAGGGGCGCGGTGGCTACACCTTC.

The chain combines TRBV27 with TRBJ1-1; maybe TRBD1 (5 bases). The CDR3 loop spans 15 amino acids. V lost 1 base and J 4 bases, leaving 13 bases between the germline ends. Germline CDR1 and CDR2: MNHEY and SMNVEV (reference sequence). CDR3 protein: CASSLYQGGGTEAFF. The CDR3 DNA follows: TGTGCCAGCAGTTTATACCAGGGTGGGGGCACTGAAGCTTTCTTT.

The chain employs TRBV28 and TRBJ2-3; D uncertain. V was cut by 1 base and J by 2 bases, with 10 bases left in between. This CDR3 contains 15 residues. Looked up from germline, CDR1 is MDHEN and CDR2 is SYDVKM. Here the CDR3 reads CASSLYLRLTDTQYF. The CDR3 DNA follows: TGTGCCAGCAGTTTATATCTTAGACTCACAGATACGCAGTATTTT.

J is TRBJ2-7 and V is TRBV10-3, with 9 bases aligning to TRBD2. This CDR3 contains 18 residues. Germline V CDR1 and CDR2: ENHRY, SYGVKD. With 0 bases clipped from V and 7 bases from J, the junction kept 16 bases outside the gene matches. The CDR3 sequence is CAISESRGGSGRTEEQYF. The CDR3 DNA sequence: TGTGCCATCAGTGAGTCCCGCGGTGGTAGCGGGAGAACGGAAGAGCAGTACTTC.

This clone was observed once. This chain connects TRBV5-4 to TRBJ1-1; D call uncertain. The CDR3 consists of 14 residues. V was cut by 3 bases and J by 1 base, with 10 bases left in between. Germline V CDR1 and CDR2: SGHNT, YYREEE (reference sequence). This CDR3 reads CASSSPQGNTEAFF. CDR3 sequence (DNA): TGTGCCAGCAGCTCCCCTCAAGGGAACACTGAAGCTTTCTTT.

J is TRBJ1-4 and V is TRBV5-1, with TRBD1 matching 8 bases. The germline V gene encodes CDR1 SGHRS and CDR2 YFSETQ. Trimming at V came to 4 bases and at J to 5 bases, leaving 10 bases not matched to a gene. CDR3 length: 16 amino acids. The CDR3 sequence: CASSPIGQGRNEKLFF. Written as DNA, the CDR3 is TGCGCCAGCAGCCCCATTGGACAGGGTCGGAATGAAAAACTGTTTTTT.

The chain has TRBV3-1 (or the pseudogene TRBV3-2) and TRBJ2-1; TRBD2 matches 7 bases. Trimming removed 4 bases from V and 7 bases from J; junction bases left unmatched: 19. CDR3 length: 18 residues. Per the germline V gene, CDR1 is LGHDT and CDR2 is YNNKEL (reference sequence). The DNA for the CDR3 is TGTGCCAGCAGCCCGCTCCGGCTTTGGGCGGGAGTGTTTAATGAGCAGTTCTTC. It yields the protein CASSPLRLWAGVFNEQFF.